The rows below give T cell receptor beta chains drawn from one sample of a study of CD8+ T cells in alopecia areata. Produced via immunoSEQ multiplex PCR; TCRdb's table is partial and in-frame only. The table shows some 240,000 clones, with about 50% occurring only once. The sample consisted of CD4+ T cells sorted from blood, taken at week 4, from a patient treated with tofacitinib. The receptors originated from a human donor with alopecia areata. Each CDR3 is given with its conserved first and last residue. D genes are given only for firm matches. Expanded clones get a size class; other rows say once, few or many, or leave the size out.

>.|TRBJ1-1|TRBV2|TRBD1|14
CASRQGGQVAEAFF
TGTGCCAGCAGGCAGGGGGGCCAGGTTGCTGAAGCTTTCTTT
>.|TRBJ2-5|TRBV7-2|.|14
CASSLDLVPETQYF
TGTGCCAGCAGCTTAGACCTCGTCCCAGAGACCCAGTACTTC
>once|TRBJ2-6|TRBV30|TRBD1|17
CAWTFGQVHSGANVLTF
TGTGCCTGGACGTTCGGACAGGTCCACTCTGGGGCCAACGTCCTGACTTTC
>.|TRBJ2-2|TRBV4-3|.|14
CASSQEEGNGELFF
TGCGCCAGCAGCCAAGAGGAGGGTAACGGGGAGCTGTTTTTT
>.|TRBJ1-2|TRBV4-3|.|15
CASSQDFRSDYGYTF
TGCGCCAGCAGCCAAGATTTCAGGTCCGATTATGGCTACACCTTC
>.|TRBJ1-2|TRBV4-3|.|16
CASSQGGAAGASGYTF
TGCGCCAGCAGCCAAGGGGGGGCCGCCGGGGCGAGTGGCTACACCTTC
>once|TRBJ2-4|TRBV25-1|TRBD1|13
CASRGQAKNIQYF
TGTGCCAGCAGAGGACAGGCTAAAAACATTCAGTACTTC
>medium-sized|TRBJ1-4|TRBV29-1|.|13
CSALEATNEKLFF
TGCAGCGCCCTTGAAGCAACTAATGAAAAACTGTTTTTT
>.|TRBJ2-3|TRBV29-1|.|15
CSVEGKGPSTDTQYF
TGCAGCGTTGAAGGGAAAGGGCCTAGCACAGATACGCAGTATTTT
>.|TRBJ2-5|TRBV7-2|.|14
CASSLRYRKETQYF
TGTGCCAGCAGCCTTAGGTACAGAAAAGAGACCCAGTACTTC
>.|TRBJ1-4|TRBV5-6|.|14
CASSLDRRNEKLFF
TGTGCCAGCAGCTTGGACAGGAGGAATGAAAAACTGTTTTTT
>few|TRBJ2-5|TRBV10-3|TRBD2|15
CAISESLAGRETQYF
TGTGCCATCAGTGAGAGTCTAGCGGGGCGGGAGACCCAGTACTTC
>.|TRBJ1-1|TRBV7-2|.|14
CASSYQVPNTEAFF
TGTGCCAGCAGTTATCAGGTCCCCAACACTGAAGCTTTCTTT
>.|TRBJ1-2|TRBV10-3|.|12
CAISEDIYGYTF
TGTGCCATCAGTGAGGACATCTATGGCTACACCTTC
>.|TRBJ2-7|TRBV28|.|12
CASGREAYEQYF
TGTGCCTCGGGCAGGGAGGCATACGAGCAGTACTTC
>.|TRBJ1-1|TRBV11-2|.|14
CASSLGQGNTEAFF
TGTGCCAGCAGCTTAGGTCAGGGGAACACTGAAGCTTTCTTT
>.|TRBJ1-1|TRBV9|TRBD1|14
CASSADRGRTEAFF
TGTGCCAGCAGCGCGGACAGGGGGCGGACTGAAGCTTTCTTT
>.|TRBJ1-1|TRBV20-1|.|11
CGGKGGTEAFF
TGCGGGGGCAAGGGAGGCACTGAAGCTTTCTTT
>few|TRBJ2-7|TRBV29-1|.|12
CSVRPGTGEQYF
TGCAGCGTTCGTCCAGGGACGGGCGAGCAGTACTTC
>.|TRBJ1-2|TRBV30|.|13
CACPRWEGHGYTF
TGTGCCTGCCCTCGTTGGGAAGGGCATGGCTACACCTTC
>.|TRBJ2-2|TRBV2|.|14
CASSVGHTTGELFF
TGTGCCAGCAGTGTGGGGCATACCACCGGGGAGCTGTTTTTT
>.|TRBJ2-2|TRBV5-1|.|14
CASSFDLNTGELFF
TGCGCCAGCAGCTTCGACTTGAACACCGGGGAGCTGTTTTTT
>few|TRBJ1-1|TRBV6-6|.|14
CASTSWGPGTEAFF
TGTGCCAGCACCTCATGGGGGCCGGGCACTGAAGCTTTCTTT
>few|TRBJ1-1|TRBV29-1|.|13
CSVVGQLNTEAFF
TGCAGCGTTGTCGGCCAGCTGAACACTGAAGCTTTCTTT
>.|TRBJ1-2|TRBV30|.|13
CAWSVGLEAGYTF
TGTGCCTGGAGTGTAGGCCTAGAGGCCGGCTACACCTTC
>few|TRBJ1-1|TRBV29-1|.|12
CSVSRGDTEAFF
TGCAGCGTCTCCAGGGGAGACACTGAAGCTTTCTTT
>.|TRBJ2-7|TRBV6-1|TRBD1|14
CASSTRGREYEQYF
TGTGCCAGCAGTACCAGGGGGCGCGAATACGAGCAGTACTTC
>.|TRBJ1-2|TRBV4-3|TRBD1|14
CASSQERTGVGYTF
TGCGCCAGCAGCCAAGAAAGGACAGGGGTTGGCTACACCTTC
>few|TRBJ2-3|TRBV7-3|.|14
CASSLTGGTDTQYF
TGTGCCAGCAGCTTAACAGGGGGGACAGATACGCAGTATTTT
>once|TRBJ1-3|TRBV29-1|.|12
CSADSGGNTIYF
TGCAGCGCCGACAGTGGTGGAAACACCATATATTTT